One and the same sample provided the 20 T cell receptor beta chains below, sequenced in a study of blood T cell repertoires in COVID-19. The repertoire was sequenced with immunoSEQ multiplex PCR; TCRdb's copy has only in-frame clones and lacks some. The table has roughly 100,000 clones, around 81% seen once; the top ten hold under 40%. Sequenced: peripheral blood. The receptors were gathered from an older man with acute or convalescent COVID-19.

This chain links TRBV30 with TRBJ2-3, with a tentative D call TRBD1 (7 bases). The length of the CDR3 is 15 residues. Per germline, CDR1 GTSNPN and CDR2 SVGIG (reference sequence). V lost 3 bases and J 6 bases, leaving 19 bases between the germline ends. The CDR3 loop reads CAWRPPGGSTDTQYF. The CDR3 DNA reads TGTGCCTGGAGGCCCCCAGGGGGGTCTACGGATACGCAGTATTTT.

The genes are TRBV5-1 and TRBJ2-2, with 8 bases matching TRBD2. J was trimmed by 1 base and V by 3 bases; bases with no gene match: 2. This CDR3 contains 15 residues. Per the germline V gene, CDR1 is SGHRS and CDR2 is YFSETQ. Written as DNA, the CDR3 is TGCGCCAGCAGCTCGGGAGGGGAGAACACCGGGGAGCTGTTTTTT. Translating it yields CASSSGGENTGELFF.

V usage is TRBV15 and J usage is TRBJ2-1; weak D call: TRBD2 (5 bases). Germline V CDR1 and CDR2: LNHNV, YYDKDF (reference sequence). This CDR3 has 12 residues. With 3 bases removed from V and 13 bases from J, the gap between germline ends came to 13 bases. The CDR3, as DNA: TGTGCCACCAGCAGCTTAAAAACTAGACAGTTCTTC. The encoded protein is CATSSLKTRQFF.

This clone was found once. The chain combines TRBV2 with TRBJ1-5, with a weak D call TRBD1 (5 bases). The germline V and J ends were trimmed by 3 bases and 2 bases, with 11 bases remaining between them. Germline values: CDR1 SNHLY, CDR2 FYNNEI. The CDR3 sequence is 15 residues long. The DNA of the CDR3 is TGTGCCAGCAGTGACAGGGTAGGGGGCAATCAGCCCCAGCATTTT. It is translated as CASSDRVGGNQPQHF.

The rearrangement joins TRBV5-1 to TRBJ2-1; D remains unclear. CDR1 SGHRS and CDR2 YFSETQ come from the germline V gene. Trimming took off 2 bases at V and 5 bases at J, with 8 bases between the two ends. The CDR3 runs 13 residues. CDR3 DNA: TGCGCCAGCAGCTTTCTTACTGACAATGAGCAGTTCTTC. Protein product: CASSFLTDNEQFF. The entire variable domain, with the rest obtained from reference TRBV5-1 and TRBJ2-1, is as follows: KAGVTQTPRYLIKTRGQQVTLSCSPISGHRSVSWYQQTPGQGLQFLFEYFSETQRNKGNFPGRFSGRQFSNSRSEMNVSTLELGDSALYLCASSFLTDNEQFFGPGTRLTVL.

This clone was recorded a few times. The CDR3 loop is CASSESGGNTEAFF. The CDR3 DNA reads TGCGCCAGCAGTGAGTCCGGAGGGAACACTGAAGCTTTCTTT. The gene calls are TRBV10-1 and TRBJ1-1; D unresolved. There are 14 residues in the CDR3. The V end was cut by 0 bases, the J end by 1 base, with 6 bases between. CDR1 and CDR2 from the germline V gene are WNHNN and SYGVQD (reference sequence).

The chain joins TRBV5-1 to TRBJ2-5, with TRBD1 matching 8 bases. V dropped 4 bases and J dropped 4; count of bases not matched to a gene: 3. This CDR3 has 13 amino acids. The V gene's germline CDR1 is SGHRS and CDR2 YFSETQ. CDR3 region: CASSPQGAETQYF. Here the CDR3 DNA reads TGCGCCAGCAGCCCCCAGGGGGCAGAGACCCAGTACTTC.

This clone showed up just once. The CDR3 nucleotides read TGCAGCGTCATGAGCCGGGACAGGGAGACCTATGGCTACACCTTC. Its protein is CSVMSRDRETYGYTF. The chain joins TRBV29-1 to TRBJ1-2, with 9 nucleotides matching TRBD1. Germline V lookup: CDR1 SQVTM, CDR2 ANQGSEA. The J segment lost 4 bases and the V segment lost 6 bases, leaving 12 bases of the junction unmatched. The CDR3 extends over 15 amino acids.

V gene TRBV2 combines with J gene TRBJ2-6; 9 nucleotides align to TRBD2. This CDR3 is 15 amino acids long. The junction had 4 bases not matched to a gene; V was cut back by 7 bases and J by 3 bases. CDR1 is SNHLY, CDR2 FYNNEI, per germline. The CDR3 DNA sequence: TGTGCCAGCACCTGGACTAGCGTTGGGGCCAACGTCCTGACTTTC. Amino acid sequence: CASTWTSVGANVLTF. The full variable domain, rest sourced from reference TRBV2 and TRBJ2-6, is EPEVTQTPSHQVTQMGQEVILRCVPISNHLYFYWYRQILGQKVEFLVSFYNNEISEKSEIFDDQFSVERPDGSNFTLKIRSTKLEDSAMYFCASTWTSVGANVLTFGAGSRLTVL.

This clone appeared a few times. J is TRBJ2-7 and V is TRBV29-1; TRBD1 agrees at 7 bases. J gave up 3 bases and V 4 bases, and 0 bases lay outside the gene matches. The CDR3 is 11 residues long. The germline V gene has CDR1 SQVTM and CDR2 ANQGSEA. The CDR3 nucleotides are TGCAGCGTTGGGGACAGCTACGAGCAGTACTTC. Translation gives CSVGDSYEQYF.

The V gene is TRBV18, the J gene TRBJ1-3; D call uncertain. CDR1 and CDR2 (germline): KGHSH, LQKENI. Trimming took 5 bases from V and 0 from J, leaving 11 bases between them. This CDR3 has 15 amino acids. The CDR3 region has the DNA TGTGCCAGCTCAAACGCGGGCGACTCTGGAAACACCATATATTTT. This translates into CASSNAGDSGNTIYF.

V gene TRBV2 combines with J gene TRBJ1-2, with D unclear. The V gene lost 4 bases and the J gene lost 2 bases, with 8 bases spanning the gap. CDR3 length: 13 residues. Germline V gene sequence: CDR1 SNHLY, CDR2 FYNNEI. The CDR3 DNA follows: TGTGCCAGCAGTGTAAGAGAGAACTATGGCTACACCTTC. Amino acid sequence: CASSVRENYGYTF.

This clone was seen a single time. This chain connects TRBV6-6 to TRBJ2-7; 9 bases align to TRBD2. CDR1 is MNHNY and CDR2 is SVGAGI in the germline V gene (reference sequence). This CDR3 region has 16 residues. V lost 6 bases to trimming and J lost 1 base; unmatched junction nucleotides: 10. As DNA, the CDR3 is TGTGCCAGCAGGGTAAATAGCGGGAGAGCGTCCTACGAGCAGTACTTC. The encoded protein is CASRVNSGRASYEQYF.

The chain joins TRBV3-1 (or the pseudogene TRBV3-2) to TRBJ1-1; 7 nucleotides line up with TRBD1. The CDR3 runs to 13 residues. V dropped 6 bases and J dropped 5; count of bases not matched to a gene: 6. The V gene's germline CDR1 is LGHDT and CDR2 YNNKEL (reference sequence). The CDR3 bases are TGTGCCAGCAGTCGACAGGGAAGGACTGAAGCTTTCTTT. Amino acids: CASSRQGRTEAFF.

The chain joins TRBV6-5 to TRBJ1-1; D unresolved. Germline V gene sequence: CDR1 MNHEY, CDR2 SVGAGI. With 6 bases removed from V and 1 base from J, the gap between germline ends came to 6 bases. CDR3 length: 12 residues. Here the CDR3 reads CASRQSNTEAFF. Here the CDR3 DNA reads TGTGCCAGCAGACAGTCGAACACTGAAGCTTTCTTT.

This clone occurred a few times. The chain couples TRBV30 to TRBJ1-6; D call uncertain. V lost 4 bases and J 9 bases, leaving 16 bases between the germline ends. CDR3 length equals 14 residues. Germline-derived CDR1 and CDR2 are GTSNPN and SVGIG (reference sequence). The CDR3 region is CAWKSWSAPSPLHF. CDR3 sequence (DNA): TGTGCCTGGAAGTCATGGTCCGCGCCTTCACCCCTCCACTTT.

CDR3 bases: TGTGCCATCAGTGAGGGGCTAGCGCGGACTTACGAGCAGTACTTC. The encoded protein is CAISEGLARTYEQYF. The chain employs TRBV10-3 and TRBJ2-7, with D perhaps TRBD2 (6 bases). This CDR3 comprises 15 residues. Trimming pared 2 bases from V and 4 bases from J, leaving 15 bases between. Looked up from germline, CDR1 is ENHRY and CDR2 is SYGVKD.

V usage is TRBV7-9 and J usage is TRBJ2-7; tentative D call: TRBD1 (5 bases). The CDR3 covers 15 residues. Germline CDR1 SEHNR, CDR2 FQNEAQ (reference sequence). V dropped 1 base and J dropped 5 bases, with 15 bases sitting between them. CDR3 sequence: CASSLVTRVIHEQYF. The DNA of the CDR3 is TGTGCCAGCAGCTTAGTGACCAGGGTTATCCACGAGCAGTACTTC.

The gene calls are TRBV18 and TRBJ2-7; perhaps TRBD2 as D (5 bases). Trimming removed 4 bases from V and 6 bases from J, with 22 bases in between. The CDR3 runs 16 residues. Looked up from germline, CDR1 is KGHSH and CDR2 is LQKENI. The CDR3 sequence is CASSQNPIPRVAEQYF. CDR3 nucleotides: TGTGCCAGCTCACAAAACCCCATACCGAGGGTCGCCGAGCAGTACTTC.

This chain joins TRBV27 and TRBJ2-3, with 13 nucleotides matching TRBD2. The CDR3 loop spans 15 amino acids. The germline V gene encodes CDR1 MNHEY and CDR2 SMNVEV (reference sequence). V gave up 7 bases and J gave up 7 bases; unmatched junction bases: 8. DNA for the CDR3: TGTGCCAGCATGGGACTAGCGGGGCACACGCATACGCAGTATTTT. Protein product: CASMGLAGHTHTQYF.